This TCR beta chain came from a study of shared clonotypes between healthy human individuals. Turning to the study itself: The cohort comprised two women and a few men. Their ages spanned 18 to 49 years. Study outcomes and limitations: Represented genetic and exposure-history diversity was restricted by having few donors. Shared clonotypes across all four donors exceeded non-shared ones in generation probability.

Profiling relied on immunoSEQ multiplex PCR, and the TCRdb table lists in-frame clones only, not all of them. The sample records around 1,900,000 clones, around 93% being singletons. A word on this clone: Antigen: not known.

Naive CD8 cells lacked CD45RO, underwent positive selection for CCR7 and left out terminally differentiated effector memory CD45RA+ cells. Donors were healthy HIV-negative adults without recently reported acute infections or vaccinations. V lost 5 bases and J lost 6; bases outside the gene matches: 6. The germline gives CDR1 MNHEY, CDR2 SMNVEV (reference sequence). This CDR3 contains 14 residues. This sequence joins TRBV27 and TRBJ2-1; 8 nucleotides line up with TRBD1. The sequencing sample was made of naive CD8+ T cells from PBMCs. The clonotype comes from a man aged 18 to 29 in good health. Some clones in this sample may be carry-over from other donors' samples. The CDR3 is CASSTDRAFNEQFF. The CDR3 bases are TGTGCCAGCAGTACGGACAGGGCTTTCAATGAGCAGTTCTTC.